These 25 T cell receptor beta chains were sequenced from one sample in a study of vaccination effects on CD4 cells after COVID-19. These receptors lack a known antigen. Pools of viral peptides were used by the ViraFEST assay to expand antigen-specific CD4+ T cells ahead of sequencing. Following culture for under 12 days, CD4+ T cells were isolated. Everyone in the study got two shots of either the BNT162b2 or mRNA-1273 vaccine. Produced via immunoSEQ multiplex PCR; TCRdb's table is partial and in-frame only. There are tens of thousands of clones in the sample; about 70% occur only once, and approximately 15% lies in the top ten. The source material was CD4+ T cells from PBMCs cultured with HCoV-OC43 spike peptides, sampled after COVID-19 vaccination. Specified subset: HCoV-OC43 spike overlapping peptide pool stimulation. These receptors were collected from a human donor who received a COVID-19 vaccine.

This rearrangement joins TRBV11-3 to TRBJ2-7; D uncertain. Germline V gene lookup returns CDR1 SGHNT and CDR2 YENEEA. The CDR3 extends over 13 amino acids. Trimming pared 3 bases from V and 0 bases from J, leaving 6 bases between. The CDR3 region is CASSFQTSYEQYF. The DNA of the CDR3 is TGTGCCAGCAGCTTCCAGACCTCCTACGAGCAGTACTTC.

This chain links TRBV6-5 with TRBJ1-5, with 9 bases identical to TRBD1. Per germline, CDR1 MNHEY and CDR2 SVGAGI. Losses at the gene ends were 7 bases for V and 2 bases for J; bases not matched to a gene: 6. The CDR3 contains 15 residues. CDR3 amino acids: CASNYRGRGNQPQHF. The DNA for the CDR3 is TGTGCCAGCAACTACAGGGGGCGGGGCAATCAGCCCCAGCATTTT.

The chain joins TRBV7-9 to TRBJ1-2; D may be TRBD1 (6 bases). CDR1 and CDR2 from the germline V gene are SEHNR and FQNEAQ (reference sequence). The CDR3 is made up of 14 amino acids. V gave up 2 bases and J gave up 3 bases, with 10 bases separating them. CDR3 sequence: CASSLIEGDYGYTF. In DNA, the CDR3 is TGTGCCAGCAGCTTAATAGAGGGGGACTATGGCTACACCTTC. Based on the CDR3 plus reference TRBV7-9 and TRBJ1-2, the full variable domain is DTGVSQNPRHKITKRGQNVTFRCDPISEHNRLYWYRQTLGQGPEFLTYFQNEAQLEKSRLLSDRFSAERPKGSFSTLEIQRTEQGDSAMYLCASSLIEGDYGYTFGSGTRLTVV.

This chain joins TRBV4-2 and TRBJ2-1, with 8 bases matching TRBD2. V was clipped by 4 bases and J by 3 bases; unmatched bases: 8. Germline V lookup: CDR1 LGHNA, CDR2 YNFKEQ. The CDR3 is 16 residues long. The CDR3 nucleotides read TGTGCCAGCAGCCTAGCACGGGGGGGCAACTACAATGAGCAGTTCTTC. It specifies CASSLARGGNYNEQFF.

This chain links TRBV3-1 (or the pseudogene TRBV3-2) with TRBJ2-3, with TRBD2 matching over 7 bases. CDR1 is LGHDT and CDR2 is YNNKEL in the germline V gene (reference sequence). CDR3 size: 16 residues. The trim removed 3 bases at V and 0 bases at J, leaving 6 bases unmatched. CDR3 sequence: CASSHHGRGSTDTQYF. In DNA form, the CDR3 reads TGTGCCAGCAGCCACCACGGGCGGGGGAGCACAGATACGCAGTATTTT.

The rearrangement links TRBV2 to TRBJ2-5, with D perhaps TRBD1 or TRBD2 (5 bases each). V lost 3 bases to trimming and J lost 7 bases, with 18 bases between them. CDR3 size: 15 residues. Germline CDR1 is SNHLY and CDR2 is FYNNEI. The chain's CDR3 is CASSDVPGPFGTQYF. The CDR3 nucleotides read TGTGCCAGCAGTGATGTCCCGGGACCGTTTGGGACCCAGTACTTC.

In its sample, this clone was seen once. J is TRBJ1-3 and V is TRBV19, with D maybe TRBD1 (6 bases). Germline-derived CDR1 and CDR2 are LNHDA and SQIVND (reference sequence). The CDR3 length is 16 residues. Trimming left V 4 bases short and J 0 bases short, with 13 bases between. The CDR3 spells CASSNYRTASGNTIYF. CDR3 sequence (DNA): TGTGCCAGTAGTAACTACCGGACAGCCTCTGGAAACACCATATATTTT.

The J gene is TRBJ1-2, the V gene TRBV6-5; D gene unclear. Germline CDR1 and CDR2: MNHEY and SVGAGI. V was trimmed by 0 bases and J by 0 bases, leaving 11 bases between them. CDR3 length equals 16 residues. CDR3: CASSYSPRPSNYGYTF. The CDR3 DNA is TGTGCCAGCAGTTACTCGCCCAGGCCTTCTAACTATGGCTACACCTTC.

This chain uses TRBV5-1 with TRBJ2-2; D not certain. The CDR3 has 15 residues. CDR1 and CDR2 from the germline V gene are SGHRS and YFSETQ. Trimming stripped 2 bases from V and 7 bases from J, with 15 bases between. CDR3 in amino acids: CASSFAGPIGGELFF. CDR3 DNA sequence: TGCGCCAGCAGCTTCGCCGGGCCAATCGGCGGGGAGCTGTTTTTT.

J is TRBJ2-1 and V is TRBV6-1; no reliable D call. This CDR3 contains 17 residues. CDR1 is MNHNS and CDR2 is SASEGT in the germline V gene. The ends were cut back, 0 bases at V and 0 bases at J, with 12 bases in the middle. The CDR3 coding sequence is TGTGCCAGCAGTGAAGCTGAGACTCTGATCTCCTACAATGAGCAGTTCTTC. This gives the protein CASSEAETLISYNEQFF.

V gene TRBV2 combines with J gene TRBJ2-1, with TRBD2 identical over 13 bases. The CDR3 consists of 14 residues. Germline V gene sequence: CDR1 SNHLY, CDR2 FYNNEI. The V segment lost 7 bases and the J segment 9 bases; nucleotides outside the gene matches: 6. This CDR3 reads CASNGLAGVSEQFF. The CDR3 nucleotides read TGTGCCAGCAACGGACTAGCGGGAGTCAGTGAGCAGTTCTTC.

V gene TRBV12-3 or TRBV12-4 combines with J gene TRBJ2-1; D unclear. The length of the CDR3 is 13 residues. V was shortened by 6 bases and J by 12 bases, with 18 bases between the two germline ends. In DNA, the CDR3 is TGTGCCAGCAGCCCCGAATTCCGATTGCCGCAGTTCTTC. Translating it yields CASSPEFRLPQFF.

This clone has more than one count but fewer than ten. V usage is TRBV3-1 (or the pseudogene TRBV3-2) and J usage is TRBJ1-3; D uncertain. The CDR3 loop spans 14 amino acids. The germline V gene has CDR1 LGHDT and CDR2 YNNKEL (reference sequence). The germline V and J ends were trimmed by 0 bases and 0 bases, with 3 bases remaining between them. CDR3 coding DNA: TGTGCCAGCAGCCAAGATTCCTCTGGAAACACCATATATTTT. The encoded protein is CASSQDSSGNTIYF.

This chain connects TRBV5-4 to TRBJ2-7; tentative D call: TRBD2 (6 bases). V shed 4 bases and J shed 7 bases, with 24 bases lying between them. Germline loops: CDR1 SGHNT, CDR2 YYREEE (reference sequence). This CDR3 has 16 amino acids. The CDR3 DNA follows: TGTGCCAGCAGCACAGTCCCGGGACTTACCGTGGAGGAGCAGTACTTC. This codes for CASSTVPGLTVEEQYF.

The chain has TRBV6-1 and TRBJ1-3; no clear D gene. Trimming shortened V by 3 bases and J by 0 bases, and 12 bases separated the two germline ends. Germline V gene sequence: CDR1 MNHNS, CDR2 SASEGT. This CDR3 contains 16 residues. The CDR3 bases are TGTGCCAGCAGTGATACGGGGAGCCCCTCTGGAAACACCATATATTTT. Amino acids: CASSDTGSPSGNTIYF.

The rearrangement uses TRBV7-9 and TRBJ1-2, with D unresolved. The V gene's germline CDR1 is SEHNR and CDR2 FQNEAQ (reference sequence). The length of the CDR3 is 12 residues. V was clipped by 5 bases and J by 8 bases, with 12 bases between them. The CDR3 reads CASSQDERGYTF. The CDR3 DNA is TGTGCCAGCAGCCAGGACGAGAGGGGCTACACCTTC.

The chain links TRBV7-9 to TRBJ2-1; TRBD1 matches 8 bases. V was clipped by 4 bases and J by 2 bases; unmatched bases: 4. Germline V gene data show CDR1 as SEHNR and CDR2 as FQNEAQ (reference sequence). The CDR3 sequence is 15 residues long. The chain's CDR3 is CASSSGQGPYNEQFF. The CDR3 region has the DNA TGTGCCAGCAGCTCAGGACAGGGACCCTACAATGAGCAGTTCTTC.

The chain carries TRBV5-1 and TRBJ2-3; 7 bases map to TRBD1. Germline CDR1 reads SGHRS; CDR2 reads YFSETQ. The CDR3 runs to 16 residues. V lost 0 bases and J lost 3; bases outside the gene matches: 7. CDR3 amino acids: CASSLAAGGGTDTQYF. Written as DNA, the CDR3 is TGCGCCAGCAGCTTGGCGGCAGGGGGTGGGACAGATACGCAGTATTTT. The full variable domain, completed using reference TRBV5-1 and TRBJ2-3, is KAGVTQTPRYLIKTRGQQVTLSCSPISGHRSVSWYQQTPGQGLQFLFEYFSETQRNKGNFPGRFSGRQFSNSRSEMNVSTLELGDSALYLCASSLAAGGGTDTQYFGPGTRLTVL.

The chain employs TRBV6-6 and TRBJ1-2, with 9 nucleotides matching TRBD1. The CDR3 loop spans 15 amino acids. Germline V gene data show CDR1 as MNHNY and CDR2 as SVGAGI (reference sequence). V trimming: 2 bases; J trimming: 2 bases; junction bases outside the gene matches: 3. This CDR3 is CASSYRDRDNYGYTF. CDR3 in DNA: TGTGCCAGCAGTTACCGGGACAGGGACAACTATGGCTACACCTTC.

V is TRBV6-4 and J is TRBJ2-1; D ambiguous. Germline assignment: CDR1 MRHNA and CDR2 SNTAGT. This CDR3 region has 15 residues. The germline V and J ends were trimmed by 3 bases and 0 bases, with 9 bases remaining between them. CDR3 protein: CASSEGSFSYNEQFF. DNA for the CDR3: TGTGCCAGCAGTGAGGGGTCTTTCTCCTACAATGAGCAGTTCTTC.

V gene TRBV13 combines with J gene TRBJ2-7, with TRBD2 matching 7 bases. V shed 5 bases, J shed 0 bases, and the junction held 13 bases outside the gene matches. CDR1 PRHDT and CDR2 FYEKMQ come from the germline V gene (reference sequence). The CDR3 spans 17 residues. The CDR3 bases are TGTGCCAGCAGCCCCCTCGGGGGGACCATAAGCTCCTACGAGCAGTACTTC. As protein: CASSPLGGTISSYEQYF.

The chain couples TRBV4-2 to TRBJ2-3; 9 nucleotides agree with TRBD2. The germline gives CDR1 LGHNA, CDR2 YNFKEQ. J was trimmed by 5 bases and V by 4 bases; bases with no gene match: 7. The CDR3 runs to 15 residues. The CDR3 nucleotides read TGTGCCAGCAGCCCACCGCGGGGGGGCCGAGATACGCAGTATTTT. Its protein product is CASSPPRGGRDTQYF.

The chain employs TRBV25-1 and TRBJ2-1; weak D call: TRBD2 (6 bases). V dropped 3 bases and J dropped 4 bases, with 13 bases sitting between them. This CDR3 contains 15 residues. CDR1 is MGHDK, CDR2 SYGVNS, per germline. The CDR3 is CASSESSGLYNEQFF. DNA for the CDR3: TGTGCCAGCAGTGAGTCCAGCGGGTTATACAATGAGCAGTTCTTC.

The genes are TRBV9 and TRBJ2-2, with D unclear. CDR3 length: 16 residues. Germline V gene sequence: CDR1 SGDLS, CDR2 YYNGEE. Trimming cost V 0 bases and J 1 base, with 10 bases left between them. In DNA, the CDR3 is TGTGCCAGCAGCGTAGACTCCTGGCTGAACACCGGGGAGCTGTTTTTT. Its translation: CASSVDSWLNTGELFF.

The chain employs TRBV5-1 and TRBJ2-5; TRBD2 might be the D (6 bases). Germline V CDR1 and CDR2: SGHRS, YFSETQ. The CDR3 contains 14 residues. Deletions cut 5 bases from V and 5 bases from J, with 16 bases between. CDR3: CASSVGTSLETQYF. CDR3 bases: TGCGCCAGCAGTGTTGGGACTTCCCTGGAGACCCAGTACTTC. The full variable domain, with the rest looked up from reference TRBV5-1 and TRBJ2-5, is KAGVTQTPRYLIKTRGQQVTLSCSPISGHRSVSWYQQTPGQGLQFLFEYFSETQRNKGNFPGRFSGRQFSNSRSEMNVSTLELGDSALYLCASSVGTSLETQYFGPGTRLLVL.